What follows is one T cell receptor beta chain and its context. As yet, its antigen is unknown. Treatment noted: 15 to 20 received Ad26.COV2.S at low or high dose, single or two shots; about 5 received placebo; per-sample allocation not given. Sampling happened 63 days after the first vaccine or placebo injection. The source of the sample is a study of Ad26.COV2.S vaccination and SARS-CoV-2 variants. Study-level findings and limits: Higher spike-specific TCR breadth was found in vaccine recipients than in placebo recipients.

The germline gives CDR1 SGHVS, CDR2 FNYEAQ. This CDR3 has 15 amino acids. V gave up 1 base and J gave up 8 bases; unmatched junction bases: 7. The repertoire was sequenced with immunoSEQ multiplex PCR; TCRdb's copy has only in-frame clones and lacks some. The top ten clones hold around 13% of a sample with about 440,000 clones, roughly 87% of them seen once. The sample consisted of peripheral blood, taken in a trial of Ad26.COV2.S vaccine versus placebo. This TCR derives from a person between 18 and 65 years old who received the Ad26.COV2.S COVID-19 vaccine or a placebo. V gene TRBV7-6 combines with J gene TRBJ1-4; 7 bases align to TRBD1. The CDR3 DNA reads TGTGCCAGCAGCTTAGAAGGGGGCTATGGGGAAAAACTGTTTTTT. Translation: CASSLEGGYGEKLFF.